This entry lists 26 T cell receptor beta chains sequenced from one sample in a study of T cell responses to AZD1222 COVID-19 vaccine. TCRdb's table, derived via immunoSEQ multiplex PCR, lists solely in-frame clones and lacks some. The sample carries roughly 140,000 clones, over 75% recorded once. The sample was peripheral blood, taken on day 0 of AZD1222 vaccination. These receptors originate from an adult in good health.

Written as DNA, the CDR3 is TGTGCCAGCAGCTCGGGGGGCAGAAGAGGGAGTAATGAAAAACTGTTTTTT. It yields the protein CASSSGGRRGSNEKLFF. The rearrangement links TRBV7-9 to TRBJ1-4, with D possibly being TRBD1 (6 bases). Trimming removed 4 bases at V and 4 bases at J, with 19 bases between. This CDR3 is built from 17 residues. The germline V gene has CDR1 SEHNR and CDR2 FQNEAQ (reference sequence). The entire variable domain, with the rest obtained from reference TRBV7-9 and TRBJ1-4, is as follows: DTGVSQNPRHKITKRGQNVTFRCDPISEHNRLYWYRQTLGQGPEFLTYFQNEAQLEKSRLLSDRFSAERPKGSFSTLEIQRTEQGDSAMYLCASSSGGRRGSNEKLFFGSGTQLSVL.

The rearrangement joins TRBV7-6 to TRBJ1-4, with 9 positions matching TRBD1. Germline-derived CDR1 and CDR2 are SGHVS and FNYEAQ. CDR3 length: 15 residues. The V and J ends lost 0 bases and 5 bases, in that order; junction bases with no gene match: 1. DNA for the CDR3: TGTGCCAGCAGCTTAGCGGGACAGGGCAATGAAAAACTGTTTTTT. As protein: CASSLAGQGNEKLFF.

V gene TRBV7-8 combines with J gene TRBJ2-3; TRBD2 might be the D (6 bases). The CDR3 is 16 amino acids. The germline V gene encodes CDR1 SGHVS and CDR2 FQNEAQ. Trimming shortened V by 1 base and J by 6 bases, and 17 bases separated the two germline ends. The CDR3 sequence: CASSLGPGTSPDTQYF. In nucleotides, the CDR3 is TGTGCCAGCAGCTTAGGTCCCGGAACTAGCCCTGATACGCAGTATTTT.

The chain links TRBV4-1 to TRBJ2-3, with 8 positions matching TRBD2. This CDR3 comprises 16 residues. V shed 3 bases and J 3 bases; nucleotides not matched to a gene: 8. The germline V gene encodes CDR1 MGHRA and CDR2 YSYEKL. The CDR3 bases are TGCGCCAGCAGCCAGCCTCCCAGCGGGAGAACAGATACGCAGTATTTT. This sequence encodes CASSQPPSGRTDTQYF.

This clone was counted between two and nine times. V gene TRBV3-1 (or the pseudogene TRBV3-2) combines with J gene TRBJ1-1, with 7 bases that match TRBD1. Germline V gives CDR1 LGHDT, CDR2 YNNKEL (reference sequence). J lost 8 bases, V lost 3 bases, and 0 bases had no gene match. The CDR3 covers 11 residues. CDR3 sequence reads: CASSQDREAFF. The CDR3 coding sequence is TGTGCCAGCAGCCAGGACAGGGAAGCTTTCTTT.

This clone appeared a single time. J is TRBJ1-1 and V is TRBV2; 7 bases fit TRBD1. CDR3 size: 14 residues. V lost 3 bases and J lost 4; bases outside the gene matches: 5. Per the germline V gene, CDR1 is SNHLY and CDR2 is FYNNEI. CDR3 nucleotide sequence: TGTGCCAGCAGTGACCAACAGGGGTTCACTGAAGCTTTCTTT. Its protein is CASSDQQGFTEAFF. Looking up the rest from reference TRBV2 and TRBJ1-1 gives the full variable domain: EPEVTQTPSHQVTQMGQEVILRCVPISNHLYFYWYRQILGQKVEFLVSFYNNEISEKSEIFDDQFSVERPDGSNFTLKIRSTKLEDSAMYFCASSDQQGFTEAFFGQGTRLTVV.

The V gene is TRBV6-2 or TRBV6-3, the J gene TRBJ2-5; a possible D gene is TRBD2 (6 bases). Between the trimmed V and J ends, which lost 0 bases and 5 bases, there was a span of 16 bases. The germline gives CDR1 MNHEY, CDR2 SVGEGT. This CDR3 is 16 amino acids long. The CDR3 sequence: CASSYSTGGFLETQYF. The CDR3 DNA reads TGTGCCAGCAGTTACTCGACTGGGGGGTTTTTGGAGACCCAGTACTTC.

The J gene is TRBJ1-2, the V gene TRBV7-9; TRBD1 might be the D (5 bases). Deletions cut 4 bases from V and 6 bases from J, with 18 bases between. This CDR3 spans 15 amino acids. Germline V gene sequence: CDR1 SEHNR, CDR2 FQNEAQ (reference sequence). The CDR3 DNA sequence: TGTGCCAGCAGCTATCCCGGGACGGATGATAATGGCTACACCTTC. Translating gives CASSYPGTDDNGYTF.

The table lists this clone with a count of one. The chain recombines TRBV24-1 with TRBJ1-1; possible D gene TRBD1, 6 bases. Germline loops: CDR1 KGHDR, CDR2 SFDVKD. The CDR3 covers 13 residues. V was pared by 7 bases and J by 7 bases, with 15 bases between. The chain's CDR3 is CATRRTAQSEAFF. The CDR3 nucleotides read TGTGCCACCAGAAGGACAGCGCAAAGTGAAGCTTTCTTT.

V usage is TRBV5-4 and J usage is TRBJ2-7; either TRBD1 or TRBD2 may supply D (5 bases each). The V gene lost 4 bases and the J gene lost 2 bases, with 10 bases spanning the gap. Germline V gene data show CDR1 as SGHNT and CDR2 as YYREEE (reference sequence). CDR3 length: 13 residues. CDR3 DNA: TGTGCCAGCAGCCGGGACGGTACCTACGAGCAGTACTTC. Its translation is CASSRDGTYEQYF.

V and J are TRBV10-3 and TRBJ1-1; 9 bases map to TRBD1. The CDR3 contains 16 residues. Germline V lookup: CDR1 ENHRY, CDR2 SYGVKD. J gave up 1 base and V 4 bases, and 7 bases lay outside the gene matches. This CDR3 reads CAISAGTGRGNTEAFF. DNA of the CDR3: TGTGCCATCAGTGCTGGGACAGGGCGAGGGAACACTGAAGCTTTCTTT.

This sequence joins TRBV19 and TRBJ2-7; D not certain. The germline CDR1 and CDR2 sequences are LNHDA and SQIVND (reference sequence). V dropped 4 bases and J dropped 2 bases, with 6 bases sitting between them. The CDR3 length is 12 residues. The CDR3 coding sequence is TGTGCCAGTAGTAACGACCCCTACGAGCAGTACTTC. Protein product: CASSNDPYEQYF.

The V and J genes are TRBV10-1 and TRBJ1-6, with 7 bases matching TRBD1. The CDR3 totals 16 residues. The germline CDR1 and CDR2 sequences are WNHNN and SYGVQD (reference sequence). The J segment lost 4 bases and the V segment lost 6 bases, leaving 9 bases of the junction unmatched. The DNA of the CDR3 is TGCGCCAGCAGCCCCTCTAGACAGGGATATAATTCACCCCTCCACTTT. It encodes CASSPSRQGYNSPLHF.

The chain combines TRBV7-9 with TRBJ2-2; D gene unclear. Trimming removed 5 bases from V and 4 bases from J, with 17 bases in between. CDR3 length equals 16 residues. Germline CDR1 reads SEHNR; CDR2 reads FQNEAQ (reference sequence). The CDR3 here is CASSHNQLPSTGELFF. CDR3 sequence (DNA): TGTGCCAGCAGCCATAATCAGCTCCCCTCCACCGGGGAGCTGTTTTTT.

The chain combines TRBV30 with TRBJ2-1, with 10 nucleotides matching TRBD2. Germline V gene sequence: CDR1 GTSNPN, CDR2 SVGIG (reference sequence). V was pared by 4 bases and J by 10 bases, with 13 bases of the junction left unmatched. The CDR3 runs 15 residues. CDR3 bases: TGTGCCTGGAACCGTATAGCGGGAGGCCCTTGGGAGCAGTTCTTC. It translates to CAWNRIAGGPWEQFF.

The chain recombines TRBV15 with TRBJ2-7; a weak D match, TRBD2 (6 bases). V was shortened by 1 base and J by 5 bases, with 15 bases between the two germline ends. The CDR3 loop spans 15 amino acids. The germline gives CDR1 LNHNV, CDR2 YYDKDF (reference sequence). DNA of the CDR3: TGTGCCACCAGCAGAGGGCCCGGGAGTTCCGACGAGCAGTACTTC. Its translation is CATSRGPGSSDEQYF.

The J gene is TRBJ1-1, the V gene TRBV9, with 7 positions matching TRBD1. The V gene end was trimmed by 4 bases and the J gene end by 5 bases; junction bases not matched to a gene: 5. Germline-derived CDR1 and CDR2 are SGDLS and YYNGEE. This CDR3 region has 13 residues. The CDR3 loop is CASSPPGGTEAFF. The CDR3 DNA is TGTGCCAGCAGCCCCCCAGGGGGGACTGAAGCTTTCTTT.

A note on this clone: In the same sample, other DNA sequences code for this CDR3. The V call is TRBV10-3, the J call TRBJ1-4; D possibly corresponds to TRBD1 (5 bases). V was pared by 6 bases and J by 0 bases, with 8 bases between. Germline V gene data show CDR1 as ENHRY and CDR2 as SYGVKD. This CDR3 region has 14 residues. The CDR3 reads CAIRGGATNEKLFF. The CDR3 bases are TGTGCCATCAGGGGAGGGGCAACTAATGAAAAACTGTTTTTT.

The chain combines TRBV28 with TRBJ1-2, with D unclear. V was shortened by 7 bases and J by 0 bases, with 12 bases between the two germline ends. The CDR3 contains 14 residues. CDR1 MDHEN and CDR2 SYDVKM come from the germline V gene. In nucleotides, the CDR3 is TGTGCCAGCACTAAGGTCACTCCTAACTATGGCTACACCTTC. This gives the protein CASTKVTPNYGYTF.

This sequence joins TRBV28 and TRBJ2-1, with D perhaps TRBD1 (6 bases). Germline V lookup: CDR1 MDHEN, CDR2 SYDVKM. The germline V and J ends were trimmed by 2 bases and 3 bases, with 8 bases remaining between them. The CDR3 contains 14 residues. In DNA form, the CDR3 reads TGTGCCAGCAGTTTAGGGACACTCTACAATGAGCAGTTCTTC. It codes for CASSLGTLYNEQFF.

This chain uses TRBV5-5 with TRBJ2-7, with D unresolved. CDR3 length: 15 residues. With 6 bases removed from V and 2 bases from J, the gap between germline ends came to 18 bases. Per the germline V gene, CDR1 is SGHKS and CDR2 is YYEKEE (reference sequence). CDR3 sequence reads: CASTSRGGNTYEQYF. CDR3 DNA: TGTGCCAGCACCTCGAGAGGTGGAAACACCTACGAGCAGTACTTC.

The chain joins TRBV9 to TRBJ2-7, with D uncertain. Trimming stripped 7 bases from V and 2 bases from J, with 16 bases between. The CDR3 contains 14 residues. The germline V gene encodes CDR1 SGDLS and CDR2 YYNGEE. The CDR3 is CASSSDTQTYEQYF. Here the CDR3 DNA reads TGTGCCAGCTCCTCCGACACGCAAACCTACGAGCAGTACTTC.

The genes are TRBV29-1 and TRBJ2-7; perhaps TRBD2 as D (5 bases). This CDR3 is 14 amino acids long. Trimming removed 6 bases at V and 2 bases at J, with 17 bases between. Per germline, CDR1 SQVTM and CDR2 ANQGSEA. CDR3 region: CSVAGEYTAYEQYF. CDR3 in DNA: TGCAGCGTAGCCGGGGAGTATACGGCCTACGAGCAGTACTTC.

The V and J genes are TRBV4-2 and TRBJ2-7; 11 nucleotides align to TRBD2. Germline trimming cut 1 base from V and 3 bases from J; bases unmatched to any gene: 8. Germline CDR1 LGHNA, CDR2 YNFKEQ. This CDR3 has 17 amino acids. The CDR3 spells CASSQVAGTSGDYEQYF. The CDR3 DNA is TGTGCCAGCAGCCAAGTCGCAGGGACTAGCGGAGACTACGAGCAGTACTTC.

The V call is TRBV6-6, the J call TRBJ2-3, with TRBD2 identical over 13 bases. Germline loops: CDR1 MNHNY, CDR2 SVGAGI (reference sequence). V lost 5 bases, J lost 0 bases, and 8 bases stayed unmatched. The CDR3 runs to 18 residues. As DNA, the CDR3 is TGTGCCAGCAGTCCCGGGACTAGCGGGACACCCAGCACAGATACGCAGTATTTT. Translating it yields CASSPGTSGTPSTDTQYF.

V usage is TRBV11-2 and J usage is TRBJ1-2; a weak D match, TRBD1 (5 bases). Trimming removed 4 bases at V and 0 bases at J, with 12 bases between. The CDR3 contains 15 residues. Germline V gene lookup returns CDR1 SGHAT and CDR2 FQNNGV. The CDR3 loop reads CASSSYRRTNYGYTF. The CDR3 nucleotides read TGTGCCAGCAGCTCATACAGGCGAACTAACTATGGCTACACCTTC.